These 27 T cell receptor beta chains were all obtained from the same sample, sequenced in a study of T cells in tumors after PD-1 blockade. Sequencing was performed with immunoSEQ multiplex PCR; in TCRdb, only in-frame clones are kept and a portion is missing. The table records roughly 50,000 clones, about 85% of them present only once. The starting material was PBMCs, obtained before anti-PD-1 treatment. The receptors were sampled from a human donor with basal cell carcinoma.

This clone was seen a handful of times. The V call is TRBV2, the J call TRBJ1-6; D gene unclear. The CDR3 consists of 13 residues. Looked up from germline, CDR1 is SNHLY and CDR2 is FYNNEI. V gave up 9 bases and J gave up 10 bases, with 16 bases separating them. The CDR3 spells CASWKYSGSPLHF. The CDR3 nucleotides read TGTGCCAGTTGGAAATATTCGGGGTCACCCCTCCACTTT. Complete variable domain (other parts from reference TRBV2 and TRBJ1-6): EPEVTQTPSHQVTQMGQEVILRCVPISNHLYFYWYRQILGQKVEFLVSFYNNEISEKSEIFDDQFSVERPDGSNFTLKIRSTKLEDSAMYFCASWKYSGSPLHFGNGTRLTVT.

V usage is TRBV7-8 and J usage is TRBJ2-6; tentatively, D is TRBD1 (5 bases). V dropped 1 base and J dropped 2 bases, with 15 bases sitting between them. This CDR3 contains 18 residues. Germline-derived CDR1 and CDR2 are SGHVS and FQNEAQ. The CDR3 nucleotides read TGTGCCAGCAGCTTAGAAGTACAGGCCCCCACTGGGGCCAACGTCCTGACTTTC. Protein: CASSLEVQAPTGANVLTF.

The chain links TRBV30 to TRBJ2-5; perhaps TRBD2 as D (6 bases). V lost 1 base and J 2 bases, leaving 8 bases between the germline ends. The CDR3 has 13 residues. CDR1 is GTSNPN and CDR2 is SVGIG in the germline V gene (reference sequence). In nucleotides, the CDR3 is TGTGCCTGGAGTGCCGGGGGTCAAGAGACCCAGTACTTC. Protein product: CAWSAGGQETQYF.

This chain connects TRBV24-1 to TRBJ2-1, with a possible D match to TRBD1 (5 bases). V lost 9 bases to trimming and J lost 4 bases, with 21 bases between them. Germline V gives CDR1 KGHDR, CDR2 SFDVKD. This CDR3 has 16 amino acids. The CDR3 nucleotides read TGTGCCACCGCTAGGCGAGGACAACCGTCTTACAATGAGCAGTTCTTC. Amino acid sequence: CATARRGQPSYNEQFF.

CDR3 DNA: TGTGCCAGCAGTTTCCCAGGGGTCAATGAGCAGTTCTTC. Protein sequence: CASSFPGVNEQFF. The chain links TRBV12-3 or TRBV12-4 to TRBJ2-1; TRBD1 might be the D (6 bases). This CDR3 region has 13 residues. The V gene lost 3 bases and the J gene lost 6 bases, with 9 bases spanning the gap.

This chain links TRBV6-5 with TRBJ1-5; D ambiguous. The V gene lost 6 bases and the J gene lost 2 bases, with 11 bases spanning the gap. The CDR3 has 14 amino acids. CDR1 and CDR2 from the germline V gene are MNHEY and SVGAGI. Here the CDR3 DNA reads TGTGCCAGCAGCGCCCAGCAGGGCAATCAGCCCCAGCATTTT. As protein: CASSAQQGNQPQHF.

The J gene is TRBJ1-3, the V gene TRBV30; D gene unclear. CDR1 and CDR2 (germline): GTSNPN, SVGIG (reference sequence). V was pared by 0 bases and J by 2 bases, with 2 bases between. This CDR3 has 12 residues. CDR3 residues: CAWSVPGNTIYF. DNA of the CDR3: TGTGCCTGGAGTGTACCTGGAAACACCATATATTTT.

This clone was picked up a small number of times. V usage is TRBV2 and J usage is TRBJ2-5, with D maybe TRBD2 (7 bases). The CDR3 has 16 residues. Germline V lookup: CDR1 SNHLY, CDR2 FYNNEI. Trimming left V 4 bases short and J 7 bases short, with 22 bases between. The CDR3 nucleotides are TGTGCCAGCAGTGGATCGCGGGGGCTCGGCGAGGGGACCCAGTACTTC. Translation gives CASSGSRGLGEGTQYF.

The J gene is TRBJ1-1, the V gene TRBV28; the D gene is possibly TRBD1 (5 bases). Germline lookup yields CDR1 MDHEN and CDR2 SYDVKM. Trimming took 1 base from V and 5 from J, leaving 11 bases between them. The CDR3 is made up of 14 amino acids. Here the CDR3 reads CASSLLEQETEAFF. CDR3 DNA sequence: TGTGCCAGCAGTTTATTAGAACAGGAGACTGAAGCTTTCTTT.

The V and J genes are TRBV6-5 and TRBJ2-1; D perhaps matches TRBD2 (5 bases). Trimming removed 8 bases at V and 9 bases at J, with 14 bases between. In germline, CDR1 is MNHEY, CDR2 SVGAGI. The CDR3 length is 12 residues. CDR3 in DNA: TGTGCCAGCGAGGGCAGCCTGGGTGAGCAGTTCTTC. Translated, it gives CASEGSLGEQFF.

The chain joins TRBV30 to TRBJ1-2, with 7 bases that match TRBD1. Trimming cost V 3 bases and J 4 bases; bases outside gene matches: 8. Germline-derived CDR1 and CDR2 are GTSNPN and SVGIG (reference sequence). This CDR3 has 14 residues. The CDR3 spells CAWSSHRDSYGYTF. The CDR3 nucleotides are TGTGCCTGGAGCTCTCACCGGGACAGCTATGGCTACACCTTC.

This sequence joins TRBV4-2 and TRBJ2-1; D might be TRBD1 or TRBD2, each matching 5 bases. V lost 0 bases and J lost 9, with 9 bases in between. CDR1 LGHNA and CDR2 YNFKEQ come from the germline V gene. This CDR3 spans 13 amino acids. The CDR3 DNA reads as TGTGCCAGCAGCCAAGATAAGAGGGGTGAGCAGTTCTTC. Translation: CASSQDKRGEQFF.

In its sample, this clone is medium-sized. The CDR3 DNA is TGTGCCAGCAGCCAAGGGGACCCCTACAATGAGCAGTTCTTC. It is translated as CASSQGDPYNEQFF. J is TRBJ2-1 and V is TRBV9; D possibly matches TRBD1 or TRBD2 (5 bases each). Germline CDR1 is SGDLS and CDR2 is YYNGEE. The CDR3 contains 14 residues. Trimming left V 4 bases short and J 2 bases short, with 10 bases between.

The rearrangement joins TRBV6-5 to TRBJ2-7; tentatively, D is TRBD1 (5 bases). The length of the CDR3 is 14 residues. V was pared by 6 bases and J by 4 bases, with 16 bases between. From germline, CDR1 is MNHEY and CDR2 SVGAGI. As DNA, the CDR3 is TGTGCCAGCAGCAGAGACAGTAAACCTTACGAGCAGTACTTC. Translation: CASSRDSKPYEQYF.

The rearrangement uses TRBV18 and TRBJ2-7; D uncertain. Germline CDR1 and CDR2: KGHSH and LQKENI. Trimming left V 0 bases short and J 3 bases short, with 6 bases between. This CDR3 has 13 residues. The CDR3 loop is CASSPPSVYEQYF. CDR3 DNA: TGTGCCAGCTCACCACCGAGCGTCTACGAGCAGTACTTC. Combining the CDR3 with reference TRBV18 and TRBJ2-7 gives the whole variable domain NAGVMQNPRHLVRRRGQEARLRCSPMKGHSHVYWYRQLPEEGLKFMVYLQKENIIDESGMPKERFSAEFPKEGPSILRIQQVVRGDSAAYFCASSPPSVYEQYFGPGTRLTVT.

The CDR3 bases are TGTGCCAGCAGTTCCTCCGGGACTTCAGAAGAGACCCAGTACTTC. Amino acids: CASSSSGTSEETQYF. The chain joins TRBV7-7 to TRBJ2-5; a possible D gene is TRBD2 (6 bases). V lost 6 bases, J lost 3 bases, and 17 bases lay in between. In germline, CDR1 is SSHAT, CDR2 FNYEAQ (reference sequence). The CDR3 totals 15 residues.

This clone was detected only once. This chain connects TRBV6-1 to TRBJ2-1; D remains ambiguous. The V gene lost 1 base and the J gene lost 3 bases, with 10 bases spanning the gap. CDR3 length equals 15 residues. The germline gives CDR1 MNHNS, CDR2 SASEGT. In DNA form, the CDR3 reads TGTGCCAGCAGTGAAGAAGGGAAGCTCTACAATGAGCAGTTCTTC. This encodes CASSEEGKLYNEQFF.

The J gene is TRBJ2-5, the V gene TRBV6-5; 8 positions match TRBD2. CDR3 length: 15 amino acids. Germline V gene data show CDR1 as MNHEY and CDR2 as SVGAGI. Germline trimming cut 7 bases from V and 4 bases from J; bases unmatched to any gene: 11. CDR3 nucleotides: TGTGCCAGCACTGCCGGGACTAGTGGTTTAGAGACCCAGTACTTC. This codes for CASTAGTSGLETQYF.

This clone has a single count. The rearrangement links TRBV5-6 to TRBJ2-5; 7 positions match TRBD1. V trimming: 2 bases; J trimming: 7 bases; junction bases outside the gene matches: 11. This CDR3 spans 15 amino acids. Germline V gene data show CDR1 as SGHDT and CDR2 as YYEEEE. The CDR3 bases are TGTGCCAGCAGCTTAGTGGGGACAGCCCAGGGGACCCAGTACTTC. Amino acid sequence: CASSLVGTAQGTQYF.

This chain connects TRBV6-4 to TRBJ1-5; 10 bases fit TRBD1. From germline, CDR1 is MRHNA and CDR2 SNTAGT. The trim removed 6 bases at V and 3 bases at J, leaving 8 bases unmatched. The CDR3 has 16 amino acids. This CDR3 is CASRTPGQGNNQPQHF. The CDR3 coding sequence is TGTGCCAGCAGGACGCCGGGACAGGGGAACAATCAGCCCCAGCATTTT.

This chain links TRBV7-2 with TRBJ1-2; D is uncertain. Germline loops: CDR1 SGHTA, CDR2 FQGNSA. This CDR3 is 14 amino acids long. V lost 2 bases and J lost 8, with 15 bases in between. CDR3 residues: CASSLIPGEGGYTF. The DNA for the CDR3 is TGTGCCAGCAGCTTAATCCCCGGGGAAGGAGGCTACACCTTC.

The CDR3 reads CATSRGSEETQYF. DNA for the CDR3: TGTGCCACCAGCCGCGGAAGCGAGGAGACCCAGTACTTC. The rearrangement joins TRBV15 to TRBJ2-5; the D is unclear. The V end was cut by 5 bases, the J end by 5 bases, with 12 bases between. In germline, CDR1 is LNHNV, CDR2 YYDKDF (reference sequence). The CDR3 contains 13 residues.

The sample holds one count of this clone. Written as DNA, the CDR3 is TGTGCCAGCAGCTCCGCGAACCGGCATCATGGCTACACCTTC. Protein: CASSSANRHHGYTF. This chain joins TRBV7-2 and TRBJ1-2, with D unclear. The V end lost 4 bases, the J end lost 6 bases, and 15 bases lay between the germline ends. The CDR3 is 14 amino acids. CDR1 and CDR2 from the germline V gene are SGHTA and FQGNSA.

J is TRBJ2-3 and V is TRBV24-1, with no clear D. The V and J ends lost 5 bases and 1 base respectively, with 9 bases between them. Germline CDR1 reads KGHDR; CDR2 reads SFDVKD. The CDR3 spans 14 residues. The CDR3 protein is CATSATDGTDTQYF. The DNA of the CDR3 is TGTGCCACCAGTGCAACGGATGGCACAGATACGCAGTATTTT.

The gene calls are TRBV7-8 and TRBJ1-4, with D uncertain. There are 15 residues in the CDR3. Germline lookup yields CDR1 SGHVS and CDR2 FQNEAQ. V was pared by 5 bases and J by 0 bases, with 10 bases between. CDR3 region: CASSPSHATNEKLFF. The CDR3 nucleotides read TGTGCCAGCAGCCCAAGTCACGCAACTAATGAAAAACTGTTTTTT.

This sequence joins TRBV3-1 (or the pseudogene TRBV3-2) and TRBJ1-5; D call uncertain. V was pared by 1 base and J by 0 bases, with 10 bases between. There are 16 residues in the CDR3. Looked up from germline, CDR1 is LGHDT and CDR2 is YNNKEL (reference sequence). DNA for the CDR3: TGTGCCAGCAGCCAAGGAGGGCTTTATAGCAATCAGCCCCAGCATTTT. Amino acid sequence: CASSQGGLYSNQPQHF.

The gene calls are TRBV4-2 and TRBJ2-5; 8 nucleotides align to TRBD2. The CDR3 has 17 amino acids. V was pared by 8 bases and J by 5 bases, with 19 bases of the junction left unmatched. CDR1 and CDR2 from the germline V gene are LGHNA and YNFKEQ. The CDR3 sequence: CASQYNPTGGVGETQYF. Written as DNA, the CDR3 is TGTGCCAGCCAATACAACCCGACCGGGGGGGTGGGGGAGACCCAGTACTTC.